The T cell receptor beta chain under discussion was sequenced for a study of cytotoxic CD8 clonotypes in ibrutinib-treated CLL. The table came from immunoSEQ multiplex PCR; TCRdb's copy has only in-frame clones and leaves some out. The sample lists under 200,000 clones, under 85% occurring once. This CDR3 is 12 amino acids long. With 3 bases removed from V and 5 bases from J, the gap between germline ends came to 7 bases. The germline gives CDR1 LNHDA, CDR2 SQIVND (reference sequence). The sequence was collected from a human donor with chronic lymphocytic leukemia. V and J are TRBV19 and TRBJ1-1; D gene uncertain. The material sequenced was PBMCs, taken after 24 months of ibrutinib treatment. CDR3 sequence: CASSIWGTEAFF. In DNA form, the CDR3 reads TGTGCCAGTAGTATCTGGGGAACTGAAGCTTTCTTT.